This entry features one T cell receptor (beta chain) sequence. Trimming removed 7 bases at V and 6 bases at J, with 16 bases between. Germline CDR1 is SGHAT and CDR2 is FQDESV (reference sequence). This CDR3 is built from 14 residues. The data belong to a study of T-cell reconstitution after alpha-beta-depleted transplantation in children. The TCRbeta library incorporated unique molecular identifiers. TCRdb independently ran MiXCR on the PCR reads; one entry per CDR3 protein. Of about 980,000 distinct CDR3 sequences listed, about 26% are singletons. This material consisted of PBMCs, mostly from graft donor cells, taken 360 days after TCRalphabeta/CD19-depleted stem cell transplant. V and J are TRBV11-1 and TRBJ2-1; D is perhaps TRBD1 (6 bases). This receptor was identified in a boy under two years old who had a stem cell transplant for SCID, so the T cells may come from the graft donor. The CDR3 protein is CASNLGTPINEQFF. In DNA, the CDR3 is TGTGCCAGCAATTTGGGGACACCGATCAATGAGCAGTTCTTC.